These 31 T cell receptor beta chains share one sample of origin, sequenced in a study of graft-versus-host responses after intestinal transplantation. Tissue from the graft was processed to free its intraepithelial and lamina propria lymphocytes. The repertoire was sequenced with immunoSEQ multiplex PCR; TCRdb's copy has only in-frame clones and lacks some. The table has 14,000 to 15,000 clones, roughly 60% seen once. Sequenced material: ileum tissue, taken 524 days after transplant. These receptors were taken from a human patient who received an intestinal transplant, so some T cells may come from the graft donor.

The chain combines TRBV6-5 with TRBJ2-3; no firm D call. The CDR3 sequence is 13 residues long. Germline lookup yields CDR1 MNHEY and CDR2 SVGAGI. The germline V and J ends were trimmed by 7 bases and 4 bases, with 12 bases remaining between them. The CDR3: CASTHSGSDTQYF. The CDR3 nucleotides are TGTGCCAGCACCCATTCCGGGTCAGATACGCAGTATTTT.

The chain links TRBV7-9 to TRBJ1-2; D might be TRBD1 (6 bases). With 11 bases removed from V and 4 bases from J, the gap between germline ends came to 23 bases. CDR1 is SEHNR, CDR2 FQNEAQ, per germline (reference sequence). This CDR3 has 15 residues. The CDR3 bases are TGTGCCGTCACCCGGGGGGCAGGGATTACCTATGGCTACACCTTC. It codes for CAVTRGAGITYGYTF.

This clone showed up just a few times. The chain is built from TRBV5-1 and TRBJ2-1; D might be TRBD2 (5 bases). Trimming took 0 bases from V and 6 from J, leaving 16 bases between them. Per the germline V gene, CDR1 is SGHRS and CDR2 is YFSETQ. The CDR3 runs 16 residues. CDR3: CASSLGLNQAGNEQFF. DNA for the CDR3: TGCGCCAGCAGCTTGGGGTTGAACCAGGCGGGCAATGAGCAGTTCTTC.

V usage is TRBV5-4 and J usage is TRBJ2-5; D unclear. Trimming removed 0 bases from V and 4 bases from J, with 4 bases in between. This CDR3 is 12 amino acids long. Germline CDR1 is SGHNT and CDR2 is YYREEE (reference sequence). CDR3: CASSLDLETQYF. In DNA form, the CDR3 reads TGTGCCAGCAGCTTGGACTTAGAGACCCAGTACTTC.

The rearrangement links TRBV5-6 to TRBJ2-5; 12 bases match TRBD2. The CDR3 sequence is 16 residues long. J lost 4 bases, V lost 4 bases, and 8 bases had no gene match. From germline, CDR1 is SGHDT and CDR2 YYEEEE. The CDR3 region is CASSGLAGGRGETQYF. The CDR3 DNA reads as TGTGCCAGCAGCGGGCTAGCGGGGGGGCGAGGAGAGACCCAGTACTTC.

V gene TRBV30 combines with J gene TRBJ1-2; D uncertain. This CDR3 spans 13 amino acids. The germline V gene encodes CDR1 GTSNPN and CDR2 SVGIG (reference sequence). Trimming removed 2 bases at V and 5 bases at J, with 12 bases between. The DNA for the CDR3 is TGTGCCTGGAGTCCGGGATCCCCGTATGGCTACACCTTC. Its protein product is CAWSPGSPYGYTF. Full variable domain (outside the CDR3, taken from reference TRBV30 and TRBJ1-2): SQTIHQWPATLVQPVGSPLSLECTVEGTSNPNLYWYRQAAGRGLQLLFYSVGIGQISSEVPQNLSASRPQDRQFILSSKKLLLSDSGFYLCAWSPGSPYGYTFGSGTRLTVV.

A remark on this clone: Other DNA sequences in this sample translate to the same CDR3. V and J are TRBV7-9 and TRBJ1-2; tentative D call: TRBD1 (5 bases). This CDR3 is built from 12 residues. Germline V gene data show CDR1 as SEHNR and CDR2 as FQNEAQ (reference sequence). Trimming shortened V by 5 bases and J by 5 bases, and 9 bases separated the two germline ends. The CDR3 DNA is TGTGCCAGCAGCCCGGGGGGGTATGGCTACACCTTC. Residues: CASSPGGYGYTF.

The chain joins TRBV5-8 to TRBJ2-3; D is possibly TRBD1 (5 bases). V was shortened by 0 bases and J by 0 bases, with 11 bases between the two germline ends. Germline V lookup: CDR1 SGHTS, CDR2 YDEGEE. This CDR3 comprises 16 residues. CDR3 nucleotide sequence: TGTGCCAGCAGCTTGGGTAGGGGATACAGCACAGATACGCAGTATTTT. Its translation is CASSLGRGYSTDTQYF.

The CDR3 is CSVRGPTGLTEAFF. In DNA, the CDR3 is TGCAGCGTCCGGGGCCCGACAGGACTCACTGAAGCTTTCTTT. The V and J genes are TRBV29-1 and TRBJ1-1; perhaps TRBD1 as D (6 bases). V lost 6 bases and J 4 bases, leaving 18 bases between the germline ends. The CDR3 consists of 14 residues. Germline CDR1 is SQVTM and CDR2 is ANQGSEA.

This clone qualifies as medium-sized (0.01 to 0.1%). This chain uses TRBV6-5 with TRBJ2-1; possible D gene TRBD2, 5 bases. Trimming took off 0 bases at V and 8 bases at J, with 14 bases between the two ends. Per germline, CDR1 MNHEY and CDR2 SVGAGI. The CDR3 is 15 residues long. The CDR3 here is CASSYSITEGDEQFF. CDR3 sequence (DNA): TGTGCCAGCAGTTACTCTATCACCGAGGGTGATGAGCAGTTCTTC.

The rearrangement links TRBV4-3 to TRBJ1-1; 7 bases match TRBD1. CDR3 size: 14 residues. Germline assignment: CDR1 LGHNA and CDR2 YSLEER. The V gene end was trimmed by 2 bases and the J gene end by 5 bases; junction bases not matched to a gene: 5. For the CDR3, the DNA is TGCGCCAGCAGCCAATTTACACAGGGGACTGAAGCTTTCTTT. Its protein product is CASSQFTQGTEAFF.

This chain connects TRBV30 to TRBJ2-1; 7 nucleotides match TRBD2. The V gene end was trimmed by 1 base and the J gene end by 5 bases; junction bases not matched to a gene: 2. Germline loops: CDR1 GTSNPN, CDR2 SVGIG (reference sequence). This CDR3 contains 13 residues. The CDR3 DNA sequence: TGTGCCTGGAGTGCCGGGACTAACAATGAGCAGTTCTTC. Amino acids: CAWSAGTNNEQFF.

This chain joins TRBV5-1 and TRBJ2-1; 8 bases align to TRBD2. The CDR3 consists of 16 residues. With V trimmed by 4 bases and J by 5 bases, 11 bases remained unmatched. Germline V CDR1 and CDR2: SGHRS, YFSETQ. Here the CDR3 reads CASSPAFAGGHNEQFF. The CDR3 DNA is TGCGCCAGCAGCCCAGCCTTCGCGGGGGGACACAATGAGCAGTTCTTC. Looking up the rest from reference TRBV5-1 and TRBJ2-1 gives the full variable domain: KAGVTQTPRYLIKTRGQQVTLSCSPISGHRSVSWYQQTPGQGLQFLFEYFSETQRNKGNFPGRFSGRQFSNSRSEMNVSTLELGDSALYLCASSPAFAGGHNEQFFGPGTRLTVL.

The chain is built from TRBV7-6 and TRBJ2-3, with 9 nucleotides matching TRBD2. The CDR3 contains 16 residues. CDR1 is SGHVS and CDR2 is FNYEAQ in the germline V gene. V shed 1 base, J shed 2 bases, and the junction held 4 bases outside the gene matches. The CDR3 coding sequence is TGTGCCAGCAGCTTAGAGGCTAGCGGGAACACAGATACGCAGTATTTT. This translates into CASSLEASGNTDTQYF.

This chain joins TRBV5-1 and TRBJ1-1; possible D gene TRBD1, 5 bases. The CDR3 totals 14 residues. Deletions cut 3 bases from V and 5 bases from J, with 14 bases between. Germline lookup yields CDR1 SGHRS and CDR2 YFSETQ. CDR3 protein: CASSSGTGETEAFF. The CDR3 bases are TGCGCCAGCAGCTCCGGGACGGGAGAGACTGAAGCTTTCTTT.

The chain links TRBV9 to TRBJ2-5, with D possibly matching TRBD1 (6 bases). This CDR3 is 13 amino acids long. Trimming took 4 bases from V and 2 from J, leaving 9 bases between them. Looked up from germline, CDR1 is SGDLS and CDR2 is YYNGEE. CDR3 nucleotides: TGTGCCAGCAGCCGGACAGTACAAGAGACCCAGTACTTC. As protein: CASSRTVQETQYF.

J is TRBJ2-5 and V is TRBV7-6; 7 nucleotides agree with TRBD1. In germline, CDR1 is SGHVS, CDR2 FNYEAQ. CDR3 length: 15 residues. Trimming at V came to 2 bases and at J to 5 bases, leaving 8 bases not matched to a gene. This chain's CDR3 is CASSLTPGGHETQYF. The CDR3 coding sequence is TGTGCCAGCAGCTTAACACCAGGGGGACACGAGACCCAGTACTTC.

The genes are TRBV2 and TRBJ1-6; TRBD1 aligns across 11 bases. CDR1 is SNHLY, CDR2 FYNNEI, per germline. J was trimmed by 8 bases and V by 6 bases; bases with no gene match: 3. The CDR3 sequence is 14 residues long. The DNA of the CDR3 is TGTGCCAGCAGGGGGACAGGGGGAGATTCACCCCTCCACTTT. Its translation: CASRGTGGDSPLHF.

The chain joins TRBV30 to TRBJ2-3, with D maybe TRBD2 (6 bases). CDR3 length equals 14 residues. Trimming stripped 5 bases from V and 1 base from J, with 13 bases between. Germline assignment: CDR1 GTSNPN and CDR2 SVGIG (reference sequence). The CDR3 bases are TGTGCCTGGGGGCCGGGGGTGGGCACAGATACGCAGTATTTT. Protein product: CAWGPGVGTDTQYF.

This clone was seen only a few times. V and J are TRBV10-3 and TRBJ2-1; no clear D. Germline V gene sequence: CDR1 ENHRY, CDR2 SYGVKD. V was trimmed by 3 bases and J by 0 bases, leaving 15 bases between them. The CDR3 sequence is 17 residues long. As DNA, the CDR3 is TGTGCCATCAGTGACGCTTTCGGAGAGAGCTCCTACAATGAGCAGTTCTTC. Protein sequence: CAISDAFGESSYNEQFF.

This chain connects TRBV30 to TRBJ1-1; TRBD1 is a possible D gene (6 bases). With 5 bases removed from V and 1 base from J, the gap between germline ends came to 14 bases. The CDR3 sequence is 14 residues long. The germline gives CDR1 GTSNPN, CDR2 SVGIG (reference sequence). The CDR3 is CAWVKGHSNTEAFF. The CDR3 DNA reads TGTGCCTGGGTAAAGGGACATTCGAACACTGAAGCTTTCTTT. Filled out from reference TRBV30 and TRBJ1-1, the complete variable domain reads SQTIHQWPATLVQPVGSPLSLECTVEGTSNPNLYWYRQAAGRGLQLLFYSVGIGQISSEVPQNLSASRPQDRQFILSSKKLLLSDSGFYLCAWVKGHSNTEAFFGQGTRLTVV.

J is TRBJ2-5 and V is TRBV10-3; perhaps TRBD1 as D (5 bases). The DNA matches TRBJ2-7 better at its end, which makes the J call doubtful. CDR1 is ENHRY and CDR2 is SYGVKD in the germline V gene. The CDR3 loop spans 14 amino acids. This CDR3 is CAISESTAPYEQYF. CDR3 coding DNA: TGTGCCATCAGTGAGTCGACAGCCCCATACGAGCAGTACTTC.

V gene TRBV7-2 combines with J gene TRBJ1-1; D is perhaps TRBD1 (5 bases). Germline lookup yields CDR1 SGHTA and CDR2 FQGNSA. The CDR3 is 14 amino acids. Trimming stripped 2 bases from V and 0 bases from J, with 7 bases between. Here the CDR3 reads CASSLQGMNTEAFF. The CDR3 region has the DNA TGTGCCAGCAGCTTACAGGGTATGAACACTGAAGCTTTCTTT. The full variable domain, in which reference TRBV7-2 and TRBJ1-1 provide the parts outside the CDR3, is GAGVSQSPSNKVTEKGKDVELRCDPISGHTALYWYRQSLGQGLEFLIYFQGNSAPDKSGLPSDRFSAERTGGSVSTLTIQRTQQEDSAVYLCASSLQGMNTEAFFGQGTRLTVV.

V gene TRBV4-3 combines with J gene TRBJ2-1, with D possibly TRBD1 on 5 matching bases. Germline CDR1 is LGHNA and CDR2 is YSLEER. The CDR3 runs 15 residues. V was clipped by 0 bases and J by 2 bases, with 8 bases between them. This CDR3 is CASSQDRDPYNEQFF. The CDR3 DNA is TGCGCCAGCAGCCAAGACAGGGATCCCTACAATGAGCAGTTCTTC.

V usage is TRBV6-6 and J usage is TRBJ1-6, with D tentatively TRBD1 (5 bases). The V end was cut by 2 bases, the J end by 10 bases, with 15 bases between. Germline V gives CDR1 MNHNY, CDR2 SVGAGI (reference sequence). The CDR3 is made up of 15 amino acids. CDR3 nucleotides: TGTGCCAGCAGTTACGTGGGGGGGGGTCCCTCACCCCTCCACTTT. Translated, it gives CASSYVGGGPSPLHF.

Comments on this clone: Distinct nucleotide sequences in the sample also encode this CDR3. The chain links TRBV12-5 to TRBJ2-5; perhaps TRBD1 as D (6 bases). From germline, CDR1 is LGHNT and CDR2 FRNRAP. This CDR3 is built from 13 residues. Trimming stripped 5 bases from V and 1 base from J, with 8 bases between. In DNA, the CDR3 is TGTGCTAGTGGTCCGGACAGCCAAGAGACCCAGTACTTC. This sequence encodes CASGPDSQETQYF.

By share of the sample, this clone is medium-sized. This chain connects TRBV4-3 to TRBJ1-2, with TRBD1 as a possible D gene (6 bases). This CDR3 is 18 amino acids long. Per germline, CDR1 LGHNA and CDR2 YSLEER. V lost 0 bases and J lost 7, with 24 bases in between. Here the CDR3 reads CASSQDWAGTLKVAGYTF. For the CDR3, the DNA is TGCGCCAGCAGCCAAGATTGGGCCGGGACACTCAAAGTGGCTGGCTACACCTTC.

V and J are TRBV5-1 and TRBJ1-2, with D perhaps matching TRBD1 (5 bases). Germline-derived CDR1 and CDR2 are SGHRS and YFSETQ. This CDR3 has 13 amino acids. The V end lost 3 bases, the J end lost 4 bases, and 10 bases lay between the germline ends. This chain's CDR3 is CASSSGHLYGYTF. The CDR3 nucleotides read TGCGCCAGCAGCTCAGGGCACCTCTATGGCTACACCTTC.

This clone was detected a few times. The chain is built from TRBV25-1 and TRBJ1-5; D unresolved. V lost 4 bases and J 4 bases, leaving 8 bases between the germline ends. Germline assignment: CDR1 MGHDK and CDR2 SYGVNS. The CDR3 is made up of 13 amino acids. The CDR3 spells CASSATENQPQHF. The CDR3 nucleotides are TGTGCCAGCAGTGCAACTGAGAATCAGCCCCAGCATTTT.

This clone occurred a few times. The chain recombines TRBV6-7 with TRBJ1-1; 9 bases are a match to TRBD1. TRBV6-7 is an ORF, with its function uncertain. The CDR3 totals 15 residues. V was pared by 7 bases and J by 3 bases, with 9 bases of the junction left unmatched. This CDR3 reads CASKGSDRGDTEAFF. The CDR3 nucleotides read TGTGCCAGCAAGGGGTCGGACAGGGGTGACACTGAAGCTTTCTTT.

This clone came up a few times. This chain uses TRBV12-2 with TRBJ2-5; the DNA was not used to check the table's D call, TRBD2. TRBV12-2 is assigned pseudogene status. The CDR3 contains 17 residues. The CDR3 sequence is CASRLVTSGGRRETQYF. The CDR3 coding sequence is TGTGCAAGTCGCTTAGTCACTAGCGGGGGCCGCCGAGAGACCCAGTACTTC.